The source of this TCR beta chain is a study of blood T cell repertoires in COVID-19. Study context: T cells, B-cell-depleted T cells, or PBMCs provided the cDNA or gDNA that served as material.

Methods used by the authors: Using reference gene primer amplification, nucleated cell counts were estimated. Sequencing used immunoSEQ multiplex PCR; TCRdb keeps in-frame clones, though not all of them. The V and J calls and clone size were taken over from that table, and D and trimming were inferred from the DNA. The sample contains 200,000 to 250,000 clones, about 79% of which appear only once. The CDR3 contains 15 residues. Per germline, CDR1 SQVTM and CDR2 ANQGSEA. Losses at the gene ends were 6 bases for V and 4 bases for J; bases not matched to a gene: 7. The chain carries TRBV29-1 and TRBJ2-1, with 12 bases that match TRBD2. Sequencing was done on a sample of peripheral blood. This receptor was taken from a man between 50 and 59 years old with active or convalescent COVID-19. This CDR3 is CSVDGLAGPYNEQFF. CDR3 bases: TGCAGCGTCGACGGACTAGCGGGACCTTACAATGAGCAGTTCTTC.